What follows are 25 T cell receptor beta chains derived from one specimen sequenced in a study of cytomegalovirus exposure and HLA in healthy donors. It was with 60 Vbeta and 13 Jbeta primers that the PCR ran. TCRdb keeps only in-frame clones here, not all; method: immunoSEQ multiplex PCR. The sample lists 100,000 to 150,000 clones, 80% occurring once. The sample was PBMCs. These receptors were obtained from a man aged 30 to 39 in good health and CMV-seropositive.

The V and J genes are TRBV19 and TRBJ1-2; 7 bases align to TRBD1. The CDR3 is 12 residues long. V shed 5 bases, J shed 6 bases, and the junction held 3 bases outside the gene matches. CDR1 is LNHDA and CDR2 is SQIVND in the germline V gene (reference sequence). CDR3 amino acids: CASSATGDGYTF. For the CDR3, the DNA is TGTGCCAGTAGTGCTACAGGGGATGGCTACACCTTC.

This clone was recorded a few times. The chain combines TRBV7-9 with TRBJ2-5; 8 bases are shared with TRBD2. The germline V gene has CDR1 SEHNR and CDR2 FQNEAQ (reference sequence). This CDR3 has 15 amino acids. The V and J ends lost 2 bases and 5 bases, in that order; junction bases with no gene match: 7. This CDR3 reads CASSLKRGGRETQYF. CDR3 nucleotide sequence: TGTGCCAGCAGCTTAAAACGGGGGGGCCGGGAGACCCAGTACTTC. Combining the CDR3 with reference TRBV7-9 and TRBJ2-5 gives the whole variable domain DTGVSQNPRHKITKRGQNVTFRCDPISEHNRLYWYRQTLGQGPEFLTYFQNEAQLEKSRLLSDRFSAERPKGSFSTLEIQRTEQGDSAMYLCASSLKRGGRETQYFGPGTRLLVL.

This chain uses TRBV14 with TRBJ2-5; a possible D gene is TRBD1 (6 bases). The CDR3 consists of 15 residues. Germline V CDR1 and CDR2: SGHDN, FVKESK. The V end lost 3 bases, the J end lost 5 bases, and 16 bases lay between the germline ends. The CDR3 reads CASSHTGTYGETQYF. CDR3 nucleotide sequence: TGTGCCAGCAGCCATACAGGGACGTATGGGGAGACCCAGTACTTC.

The rearrangement links TRBV6-5 to TRBJ1-1; D call uncertain. The V end lost 3 bases, the J end lost 7 bases, and 6 bases lay between the germline ends. Germline-derived CDR1 and CDR2 are MNHEY and SVGAGI. The CDR3 consists of 11 residues. The CDR3 protein is CASSYRYEAFF. The CDR3, as DNA: TGTGCCAGCAGTTATAGATATGAAGCTTTCTTT.

The chain has TRBV6-1 and TRBJ2-5; no reliable D call. The CDR3 extends over 12 amino acids. Looked up from germline, CDR1 is MNHNS and CDR2 is SASEGT. The V and J ends lost 7 bases and 4 bases respectively, with 10 bases between them. The CDR3 protein is CASIPRGETQYF. In nucleotides, the CDR3 is TGTGCCAGCATACCCCGAGGAGAGACCCAGTACTTC.

In DNA form, the CDR3 reads TGTGCCAGCAGCTTAGGAGACAGGGGCACTGAAGCTTTCTTT. It is translated as CASSLGDRGTEAFF. The chain joins TRBV7-6 to TRBJ1-1; 8 bases map to TRBD1. J lost 4 bases, V lost 1 base, and 2 bases had no gene match. Germline V gives CDR1 SGHVS, CDR2 FNYEAQ. CDR3 length: 14 amino acids.

This sequence joins TRBV5-1 and TRBJ1-6, with D unclear. V lost 1 base and J 7 bases, leaving 9 bases between the germline ends. In germline, CDR1 is SGHRS, CDR2 YFSETQ. There are 14 residues in the CDR3. The CDR3 is CASSLSSGNSPLHF. In DNA, the CDR3 is TGCGCCAGCAGCTTGAGTTCAGGAAATTCACCCCTCCACTTT.

The chain combines TRBV27 with TRBJ2-7; D possibly corresponds to TRBD1 (5 bases). Per the germline V gene, CDR1 is MNHEY and CDR2 is SMNVEV (reference sequence). This CDR3 is 13 amino acids long. Between the trimmed V and J ends, which lost 4 bases and 0 bases, there was a span of 7 bases. Written as DNA, the CDR3 is TGTGCCAGCAGTTGGGGCAGCTCCTACGAGCAGTACTTC. This codes for CASSWGSSYEQYF.

The chain has TRBV12-5 and TRBJ2-1; a possible D gene is TRBD2 (6 bases). This CDR3 region has 13 residues. V shed 5 bases and J shed 7 bases, with 12 bases lying between them. Looked up from germline, CDR1 is LGHNT and CDR2 is FRNRAP. The CDR3 sequence is CASGAGTDNEQFF. CDR3 in DNA: TGTGCTAGTGGTGCGGGGACGGATAATGAGCAGTTCTTC.

The J gene is TRBJ2-5, the V gene TRBV2, with D possibly TRBD2 on 7 matching bases. Trimming pared 5 bases from V and 1 base from J, leaving 8 bases between. Germline CDR1 and CDR2: SNHLY and FYNNEI. The CDR3 is made up of 13 amino acids. CDR3 region: CASSRGAQETQYF. In nucleotides, the CDR3 is TGTGCCAGCAGTCGGGGGGCCCAAGAGACCCAGTACTTC.

This clone has a single count. The chain recombines TRBV6-5 with TRBJ1-2; 7 bases match TRBD1. Per the germline V gene, CDR1 is MNHEY and CDR2 is SVGAGI. This CDR3 has 13 amino acids. The junction had 4 bases not matched to a gene; V was cut back by 6 bases and J by 3 bases. CDR3 sequence reads: CASRTGEDYGYTF. In DNA form, the CDR3 reads TGTGCCAGCAGAACAGGGGAAGACTATGGCTACACCTTC.

The V and J genes are TRBV7-2 and TRBJ2-7, with D unclear. The germline gives CDR1 SGHTA, CDR2 FQGNSA. This CDR3 contains 13 residues. Trimming stripped 5 bases from V and 0 bases from J, with 8 bases between. The CDR3 reads CASSESSSYEQYF. The DNA for the CDR3 is TGTGCCAGCAGCGAGTCGAGCTCCTACGAGCAGTACTTC.

The chain links TRBV10-3 to TRBJ2-1; possible D gene TRBD1, 8 bases. There are 14 residues in the CDR3. Trimming removed 10 bases at V and 8 bases at J, with 21 bases between. The germline V gene encodes CDR1 ENHRY and CDR2 SYGVKD. The CDR3 loop is CATSGQARGDEQFF. The DNA for the CDR3 is TGTGCCACCTCGGGACAGGCCCGGGGGGATGAGCAGTTCTTC.

The V call is TRBV4-1, the J call TRBJ2-1, with 11 bases lining up with TRBD2. V trimming: 4 bases; J trimming: 0 bases; junction bases outside the gene matches: 11. CDR3 size: 19 residues. Germline CDR1 is MGHRA and CDR2 is YSYEKL. In DNA form, the CDR3 reads TGCGCCAGCAGCCCTTCCCGACTAGCGGGGTTAAGCTCCTACAATGAGCAGTTCTTC. As protein: CASSPSRLAGLSSYNEQFF.

The rearrangement links TRBV5-1 to TRBJ1-3, with TRBD1 as a possible D gene (5 bases). This CDR3 comprises 14 residues. Germline CDR1 SGHRS, CDR2 YFSETQ. Trimming shortened V by 4 bases and J by 3 bases, and 11 bases separated the two germline ends. The CDR3 region is CASSTGGFGNTIYF. CDR3 nucleotides: TGCGCCAGCAGCACCGGGGGGTTTGGAAACACCATATATTTT. Combining the CDR3 with reference TRBV5-1 and TRBJ1-3 gives the whole variable domain KAGVTQTPRYLIKTRGQQVTLSCSPISGHRSVSWYQQTPGQGLQFLFEYFSETQRNKGNFPGRFSGRQFSNSRSEMNVSTLELGDSALYLCASSTGGFGNTIYFGEGSWLTVV.

V usage is TRBV23-1 and J usage is TRBJ1-1; 7 bases match TRBD1. TRBV23-1 is filed as an ORF, its function uncertain. With V trimmed by 1 base and J by 0 bases, 8 bases remained unmatched. CDR3 length equals 17 residues. The CDR3 DNA reads as TGCGCCAGCAGTCAATTAGGGACAGCAGCTATGAACACTGAAGCTTTCTTT. Encoded protein: CASSQLGTAAMNTEAFF.

This clone was observed a single time. Germline is not matched at one junction end, which may reflect a read error. This sequence joins TRBV12-5 and TRBJ2-1; 7 positions match TRBD1. This CDR3 comprises 13 residues. Germline CDR1 LGHNT, CDR2 FRNRAP. The CDR3, as DNA: TGTGCTAGTGCCGAACAGGGGTACAGTGAGCAGTTCTTC. It encodes CASAEQGYSEQFF.

The rearrangement joins TRBV6-1 to TRBJ2-3; possible D gene TRBD2, 6 bases. Germline loops: CDR1 MNHNS, CDR2 SASEGT. Trimming left V 8 bases short and J 0 bases short, with 12 bases between. The CDR3 is 14 amino acids. Written as DNA, the CDR3 is TGTGCCAGCGCGGCGGGGCTCAGCACAGATACGCAGTATTTT. The encoded protein is CASAAGLSTDTQYF.

The J gene is TRBJ2-5, the V gene TRBV13, with 7 bases aligning to TRBD1. The J call is doubtful: the DNA matches TRBJ2-7 better. The CDR3 contains 15 residues. The germline gives CDR1 PRHDT, CDR2 FYEKMQ (reference sequence). The CDR3 nucleotides read TGTGCCAGCAGCTTTCGGGACAGCAGTTTTCCCGAGCAGTACTTC. Amino acids: CASSFRDSSFPEQYF.

The chain carries TRBV5-1 and TRBJ2-3; 13 bases match TRBD2. Germline CDR1 SGHRS, CDR2 YFSETQ. J lost 1 base, V lost 5 bases, and 10 bases had no gene match. There are 18 residues in the CDR3. CDR3 sequence reads: CASSPGLAGVLGTDTQYF. CDR3 in DNA: TGCGCCAGCAGTCCCGGACTAGCGGGGGTGTTAGGCACAGATACGCAGTATTTT.

The chain combines TRBV5-4 with TRBJ1-2, with TRBD1 matching over 7 bases. Germline V gene data show CDR1 as SGHNT and CDR2 as YYREEE (reference sequence). This CDR3 is 18 amino acids long. Trimming cost V 0 bases and J 4 bases; bases outside gene matches: 15. The DNA for the CDR3 is TGTGCCAGCAGCTTGGGTAGGGGGCGAAAAGTAAGACGCTATGGCTACACCTTC. This encodes CASSLGRGRKVRRYGYTF.

The chain carries TRBV2 and TRBJ2-2; 7 positions agree with TRBD1. This CDR3 has 14 residues. Germline V lookup: CDR1 SNHLY, CDR2 FYNNEI. V gave up 6 bases and J gave up 7 bases; unmatched junction bases: 8. The CDR3 sequence is CASSGNRGGGELFF. In DNA, the CDR3 is TGTGCCAGCAGCGGTAACAGGGGCGGCGGGGAGCTGTTTTTT.

The chain has TRBV10-3 and TRBJ1-4; D is possibly TRBD1 (5 bases). V was clipped by 3 bases and J by 5 bases, with 10 bases between them. CDR3 length equals 14 residues. Germline V gene lookup returns CDR1 ENHRY and CDR2 SYGVKD. CDR3 sequence reads: CAISERDLNEKLFF. The CDR3 DNA is TGTGCCATCAGTGAACGGGACTTAAATGAAAAACTGTTTTTT.

The V gene is TRBV18, the J gene TRBJ2-2, with a tentative D call TRBD1 (5 bases). This CDR3 has 16 amino acids. The germline V gene has CDR1 KGHSH and CDR2 LQKENI. V lost 2 bases and J 0 bases, leaving 10 bases between the germline ends. The DNA of the CDR3 is TGTGCCAGCTCACCAGTTCCAGGGTCGAACACCGGGGAGCTGTTTTTT. Its protein is CASSPVPGSNTGELFF.

The chain's CDR3 is CASSQAAGRNSGNTIYF. The DNA of the CDR3 is TGTGCCAGCAGCCAAGCCGCCGGGAGAAACTCTGGAAACACCATATATTTT. The J gene is TRBJ1-3, the V gene TRBV14; no firm D call. The V gene lost 1 base and the J gene lost 0 bases, with 13 bases spanning the gap. Germline values: CDR1 SGHDN, CDR2 FVKESK. CDR3 size: 17 residues.